The rows below give T cell receptor beta chains drawn from one sample of a study of beta chain features in type 1 diabetes. The table came from immunoSEQ multiplex PCR; TCRdb's copy has only in-frame clones and leaves some out. Altogether 500,000 to 800,000 clones are present, around 12% being singletons, with the ten largest covering more than 0.1%. The sample was naive CD4+ T cells from blood. All receptors derive from a man aged 30-40 years with type 1 diabetes. CDR3s include the opening cysteine and the closing phenylalanine or tryptophan. Fields, in order: V gene, J gene, D gene, CDR3 length, clone size, CDR3 protein, CDR3 DNA. D genes are given only for firm matches. Not all rows give a size; the values are once, few, many and, for expanded clones, a class.

V: TRBV4-3
J: TRBJ1-5
D: -
length: 13
size: few
CDR3: CASSQDEDQPQHF
DNA: TGCGCCAGCAGCCAAGACGAAGATCAGCCCCAGCATTTT

V: TRBV6-6
J: TRBJ1-1
D: -
length: 15
size: -
CDR3: CASSYQIGQSTEAFF
DNA: TGTGCCAGCAGTTACCAGATTGGACAGTCCACTGAAGCTTTCTTT

V: TRBV4-2
J: TRBJ2-7
D: TRBD1
length: 14
size: few
CDR3: CASSQAGGKDEQYF
DNA: TGTGCCAGCAGCCAGGCAGGGGGCAAAGACGAGCAGTACTTC

V: TRBV14
J: TRBJ2-6
D: -
length: 18
size: -
CDR3: CASSQGQGFGTGANVLTF
DNA: TGTGCCAGCAGCCAAGGGCAGGGATTCGGGACTGGGGCCAACGTCCTGACTTTC

V: TRBV7-2
J: TRBJ1-4
D: -
length: 15
size: few
CDR3: CASSTGRSTNEKLFF
DNA: TGTGCCAGCAGCACCGGACGGTCAACTAATGAAAAACTGTTTTTT

V: TRBV10-3
J: TRBJ2-5
D: -
length: 15
size: -
CDR3: CAISESGAFPETQYF
DNA: TGTGCCATCAGTGAGTCAGGGGCCTTCCCAGAGACCCAGTACTTC

V: TRBV25-1
J: TRBJ2-2
D: TRBD1
length: 13
size: -
CDR3: CASSRQGPGELFF
DNA: TGTGCCAGCAGTAGACAGGGGCCCGGGGAGCTGTTTTTT

V: TRBV29-1
J: TRBJ2-7
D: TRBD1
length: 16
size: -
CDR3: CSVEDLRGQGLYEQYF
DNA: TGCAGCGTTGAAGATCTAAGGGGACAGGGGCTCTACGAGCAGTACTTC

V: TRBV21-1
J: TRBJ2-1
D: -
length: 18
size: -
CDR3: CASSPDRGLAGDYNEQFF
DNA: TGTGCCAGCAGCCCTGATCGCGGACTAGCGGGGGACTACAATGAGCAGTTCTTC

V: TRBV30
J: TRBJ1-5
D: -
length: 13
size: few
CDR3: CAWSNRDNQPQHF
DNA: TGTGCCTGGAGTAACAGGGACAATCAGCCCCAGCATTTT

V: TRBV19
J: TRBJ1-5
D: TRBD1
length: 15
size: -
CDR3: CASSTGGRNNQPQHF
DNA: TGTGCCAGTAGCACAGGGGGGAGGAACAATCAGCCCCAGCATTTT

V: TRBV5-4
J: TRBJ2-3
D: -
length: 14
size: -
CDR3: CASFNRGATDTQYF
DNA: TGTGCCAGCTTTAACCGGGGGGCCACAGATACGCAGTATTTT

V: TRBV9
J: TRBJ2-5
D: -
length: 14
size: -
CDR3: CASSVRPTSETQYF
DNA: TGTGCCAGCAGCGTTCGACCGACCTCAGAGACCCAGTACTTC

V: TRBV5-6
J: TRBJ2-7
D: -
length: 12
size: -
CDR3: CASSVYSYEQYF
DNA: TGTGCCAGCAGCGTCTACTCCTACGAGCAGTACTTC

V: TRBV11-2
J: TRBJ1-5
D: -
length: 12
size: -
CDR3: CASSQGGQPQHF
DNA: TGTGCCAGCAGCCAAGGGGGTCAGCCCCAGCATTTT

V: TRBV5-4
J: TRBJ2-6
D: TRBD2
length: 17
size: few
CDR3: CASRLAGLSSGANVLTF
DNA: TGTGCCAGCAGACTAGCGGGCTTGAGCTCTGGGGCCAACGTCCTGACTTTC

V: TRBV7-6
J: TRBJ2-5
D: -
length: 14
size: few
CDR3: CASSLRSRQETQYF
DNA: TGTGCCAGCAGCTTAAGATCGCGGCAAGAGACCCAGTACTTC

V: TRBV2
J: TRBJ1-2
D: TRBD1
length: 12
size: few
CDR3: CAREDRTYGYTF
DNA: TGTGCCAGGGAGGACAGGACTTATGGCTACACCTTC

V: TRBV9
J: TRBJ1-5
D: -
length: 14
size: -
CDR3: CASSVWGFGQPQHF
DNA: TGTGCCAGCAGCGTATGGGGGTTCGGTCAGCCCCAGCATTTT

V: TRBV20-1
J: TRBJ2-5
D: -
length: 11
size: -
CDR3: CSGKYGETQYF
DNA: TGCAGTGGAAAATATGGAGAGACCCAGTACTTC

V: TRBV6-6
J: TRBJ2-7
D: -
length: 12
size: few
CDR3: CASNGGGYEQYF
DNA: TGTGCCTCAAACGGGGGAGGCTACGAGCAGTACTTC

V: TRBV5-1
J: TRBJ2-2
D: TRBD1
length: 14
size: -
CDR3: CASSPGQGTGELFF
DNA: TGCGCCAGCAGCCCGGGACAGGGGACCGGGGAGCTGTTTTTT

V: TRBV14
J: TRBJ1-6
D: -
length: 14
size: few
CDR3: CASSQGLYNSPLHF
DNA: TGTGCCAGCAGCCAAGGGCTTTATAATTCACCCCTCCACTTT

V: TRBV4-3
J: TRBJ2-7
D: -
length: 16
size: few
CDR3: CASSQVSSLPFYEQYF
DNA: TGCGCCAGCAGCCAAGTGTCTAGTTTACCGTTTTACGAGCAGTACTTC

V: TRBV7-9
J: TRBJ1-2
D: -
length: 17
size: few
CDR3: CASTASTGLVSNYGYTF
DNA: TGTGCCAGCACCGCATCGACAGGCTTAGTTTCTAACTATGGCTACACCTTC

V: TRBV19
J: TRBJ2-2
D: -
length: 14
size: -
CDR3: CASSIDVRAGELFF
DNA: TGTGCCAGTAGTATAGATGTGAGGGCCGGGGAGCTGTTTTTT

V: TRBV2
J: TRBJ1-2
D: -
length: 11
size: few
CDR3: CASMKGSGYTF
DNA: TGTGCCAGCATGAAGGGGTCCGGCTACACCTTC

V: TRBV6-6
J: TRBJ1-1
D: TRBD1
length: 14
size: few
CDR3: CASSFRGVNTEAFF
DNA: TGTGCCAGCAGTTTCAGGGGGGTGAACACTGAAGCTTTCTTT

V: TRBV7-2
J: TRBJ2-1
D: -
length: 12
size: few
CDR3: CASSLTRNEQFF
DNA: TGTGCCAGCAGCTTGACCCGCAATGAGCAGTTCTTC